This is a list of T cell receptor beta chains from one sample in a study of cytomegalovirus exposure and HLA in healthy donors. Method: immunoSEQ multiplex PCR; TCRdb's copy keeps in-frame clones and lacks some. The profile shows almost 200,000 clones, around 80% of them singletons. Material for sequencing was PBMCs. These receptor sequences come from a woman aged 25 to 39 in good health and CMV-seronegative. Each CDR3 is given with its conserved first and last residue. D genes are given only for firm matches. A clone size is listed for some rows: how often the clone was seen (once, few, many), or a class if it is expanded.

J gene: TRBJ1-1; clone size: -; D gene: TRBD1; V gene: TRBV28; CDR3 protein: CASSFLPGTANTEAFF; CDR3 DNA: TGTGCCAGCAGTTTCCTACCCGGGACAGCGAACACTGAAGCTTTCTTT
J gene: TRBJ2-2; clone size: -; D gene: TRBD2; V gene: TRBV2; CDR3 protein: CASSEGRGSTGELFF; CDR3 DNA: TGTGCCAGCAGTGAGGGGCGGGGGAGCACCGGGGAGCTGTTTTTT
J gene: TRBJ2-1; clone size: -; D gene: TRBD2; V gene: TRBV7-9; CDR3 protein: CASRGGGRAGYNEQFF; CDR3 DNA: TGTGCCAGCAGGGGTGGCGGGAGGGCCGGGTACAATGAGCAGTTCTTC
J gene: TRBJ1-6; clone size: -; D gene: -; V gene: TRBV9; CDR3 protein: CASSSRQDRNNSPLHF; CDR3 DNA: TGTGCCAGCAGCTCCCGGCAGGATCGAAATAATTCACCCCTCCACTTT
J gene: TRBJ1-2; clone size: -; D gene: -; V gene: TRBV6-6; CDR3 protein: CASRNGGESGYTF; CDR3 DNA: TGTGCCAGCAGAAACGGGGGGGAAAGTGGCTACACCTTC
J gene: TRBJ2-1; clone size: -; D gene: TRBD2; V gene: TRBV10-1; CDR3 protein: CASSDNLELASYNEQFF; CDR3 DNA: TGCGCCAGCAGTGATAACTTAGAACTAGCGTCCTACAATGAGCAGTTCTTC
J gene: TRBJ1-3; clone size: -; D gene: TRBD1; V gene: TRBV12-5; CDR3 protein: CASGSPTGAGNTIYF; CDR3 DNA: TGTGCTAGTGGTTCGCCGACAGGGGCAGGGAACACCATATATTTT
J gene: TRBJ2-7; clone size: -; D gene: -; V gene: TRBV30; CDR3 protein: CAWSGGGVYEQYF; CDR3 DNA: TGTGCCTGGAGTGGAGGGGGGGTTTACGAGCAGTACTTC
J gene: TRBJ2-1; clone size: -; D gene: -; V gene: TRBV4-1; CDR3 protein: CASTLGHAYNEQFF; CDR3 DNA: TGCGCCAGCACCTTAGGACACGCGTACAATGAGCAGTTCTTC
J gene: TRBJ1-1; clone size: -; D gene: -; V gene: TRBV5-1; CDR3 protein: CASSLGDGDTEAFF; CDR3 DNA: TGCGCCAGCAGCTTGGGAGACGGGGACACTGAAGCTTTCTTT
J gene: TRBJ1-2; clone size: -; D gene: -; V gene: TRBV28; CDR3 protein: CASSVQTRDGYTF; CDR3 DNA: TGTGCCAGCAGTGTCCAGACCAGGGATGGCTACACCTTC
J gene: TRBJ2-7; clone size: -; D gene: -; V gene: TRBV6-5; CDR3 protein: CASRLGDTYEQYF; CDR3 DNA: TGTGCCAGCAGACTAGGCGACACCTACGAGCAGTACTTC
J gene: TRBJ2-2; clone size: -; D gene: TRBD1; V gene: TRBV27; CDR3 protein: CASSYRRQGRNTGELFF; CDR3 DNA: TGTGCCAGCAGTTACCGAAGACAGGGGCGGAACACCGGGGAGCTGTTTTTT
J gene: TRBJ1-2; clone size: few; D gene: TRBD1; V gene: TRBV15; CDR3 protein: CATSRGGTGVYGYTF; CDR3 DNA: TGTGCCACCAGCAGGGGAGGGACAGGGGTATATGGCTACACCTTC
J gene: TRBJ2-1; clone size: -; D gene: TRBD2; V gene: TRBV7-6; CDR3 protein: CASSPRTSGRNEQFF; CDR3 DNA: TGTGCCAGCAGCCCCCGGACTAGCGGGAGGAATGAGCAGTTCTTC
J gene: TRBJ2-7; clone size: once; D gene: -; V gene: TRBV5-6; CDR3 protein: CASSPWKQGPLWEQYF; CDR3 DNA: TGTGCCAGCAGCCCCTGGAAGCAGGGGCCCCTCTGGGAGCAGTACTTC
J gene: TRBJ1-1; clone size: -; D gene: -; V gene: TRBV9; CDR3 protein: CASSVDPQGGGTEAFF; CDR3 DNA: TGTGCCAGCAGCGTAGACCCGCAGGGCGGCGGCACTGAAGCTTTCTTT
J gene: TRBJ1-5; clone size: -; D gene: TRBD1; V gene: TRBV6-5; CDR3 protein: CASRPTGGGQPQHF; CDR3 DNA: TGTGCCAGCAGACCCACAGGGGGGGGTCAGCCCCAGCATTTT
J gene: TRBJ2-7; clone size: once; D gene: -; V gene: TRBV5-4; CDR3 protein: CASSLERYEQYF; CDR3 DNA: TGTGCCAGCAGCTTGGAACGGTACGAGCAGTACTTC
J gene: TRBJ2-7; clone size: -; D gene: TRBD2; V gene: TRBV11-2; CDR3 protein: CASSLGTSGSGEQYF; CDR3 DNA: TGTGCCAGCAGCTTAGGGACTAGCGGGAGCGGCGAGCAGTACTTC
J gene: TRBJ2-3; clone size: -; D gene: -; V gene: TRBV2; CDR3 protein: CAGAHVTDTQYF; CDR3 DNA: TGTGCCGGGGCACACGTAACAGATACGCAGTATTTT
J gene: TRBJ2-7; clone size: few; D gene: TRBD1; V gene: TRBV18; CDR3 protein: CASSPPTGPHEQYF; CDR3 DNA: TGTGCCAGCTCACCACCGACAGGGCCCCACGAGCAGTACTTC
J gene: TRBJ1-1; clone size: -; D gene: -; V gene: TRBV18; CDR3 protein: CASSTTRANTEAFF; CDR3 DNA: TGTGCCAGCTCGACGACGAGGGCGAACACTGAAGCTTTCTTT
J gene: TRBJ2-5; clone size: -; D gene: -; V gene: TRBV6-5; CDR3 protein: CASSYNGGYQETQYF; CDR3 DNA: TGTGCCAGCAGTTACAACGGCGGGTACCAAGAGACCCAGTACTTC
J gene: TRBJ2-1; clone size: -; D gene: TRBD1; V gene: TRBV11-3; CDR3 protein: CASSPPQGDEQFF; CDR3 DNA: TGTGCCAGCAGCCCCCCCCAGGGGGATGAGCAGTTCTTC
J gene: TRBJ1-1; clone size: -; D gene: TRBD1; V gene: TRBV2; CDR3 protein: CASSDVGQGAGEAFF; CDR3 DNA: TGTGCCAGCAGTGATGTAGGGCAGGGGGCCGGTGAAGCTTTCTTT
J gene: TRBJ1-1; clone size: once; D gene: -; V gene: TRBV30; CDR3 protein: CAWRREFVVTGRVLGTEAFF; CDR3 DNA: TGTGCCTGGAGAAGAGAGTTCGTAGTTACAGGGAGGGTTCTGGGCACTGAAGCTTTCTTT
J gene: TRBJ2-5; clone size: -; D gene: -; V gene: TRBV21-1; CDR3 protein: CASSARGGGQGETQYF; CDR3 DNA: TGTGCCAGCAGCGCAAGAGGGGGTGGACAGGGGGAGACCCAGTACTTC
J gene: TRBJ2-3; clone size: -; D gene: -; V gene: TRBV6-5; CDR3 protein: CASSHDGALDTQYF; CDR3 DNA: TGTGCCAGCAGCCATGACGGAGCCCTGGATACGCAGTATTTT
J gene: TRBJ2-7; clone size: once; D gene: TRBD1; V gene: TRBV2; CDR3 protein: CASKQPGTGYNEQYF; CDR3 DNA: TGTGCCAGCAAACAACCCGGGACAGGGTATAACGAGCAGTACTTC
J gene: TRBJ2-1; clone size: -; D gene: -; V gene: TRBV7-3; CDR3 protein: CASSQQGGSYNEQFF; CDR3 DNA: TGTGCCAGCAGTCAACAGGGCGGGTCCTACAATGAGCAGTTCTTC
J gene: TRBJ1-5; clone size: -; D gene: TRBD1; V gene: TRBV27; CDR3 protein: CASSSGTGVNQPQHF; CDR3 DNA: TGTGCCAGCAGTTCAGGTACAGGGGTTAATCAGCCCCAGCATTTT
J gene: TRBJ1-6; clone size: few; D gene: -; V gene: TRBV5-6; CDR3 protein: CASSLGGRSSYNSPLHF; CDR3 DNA: TGTGCCAGCAGCTTGGGGGGCAGGAGCTCCTATAATTCACCCCTCCACTTT
J gene: TRBJ1-1; clone size: -; D gene: -; V gene: TRBV19; CDR3 protein: CASSIGRYTEAFF; CDR3 DNA: TGTGCCAGTAGTATAGGGAGGTACACTGAAGCTTTCTTT